A single sample is the source of the 30 T cell receptor beta chains below, sequenced in a study of blood T cell repertoires in COVID-19. Assay: immunoSEQ multiplex PCR; the TCRdb copy retains only in-frame clones and omits some. Among fewer than 200,000 clones listed, roughly 80% were seen once. What was sequenced was peripheral blood. These TCRs come from a woman between 65 and 79 years old with acute or convalescent COVID-19.

This clone was observed once. This chain connects TRBV20-1 to TRBJ2-1; 8 bases agree with TRBD2. The CDR3 extends over 15 amino acids. Per germline, CDR1 DFQATT and CDR2 SNEGSKA (reference sequence). V lost 3 bases, J lost 8 bases, and 12 bases stayed unmatched. The CDR3 DNA reads TGCAGTGCTAGTGAGGCAGTCGGGACTAGAGATGAGCAGTTCTTC. Protein sequence: CSASEAVGTRDEQFF.

V is TRBV10-3 and J is TRBJ1-4; 10 nucleotides align to TRBD1. In germline, CDR1 is ENHRY, CDR2 SYGVKD. V shed 3 bases and J 7 bases; nucleotides not matched to a gene: 8. CDR3 size: 16 residues. CDR3 sequence reads: CAISDGTGVFGEKLFF. CDR3 bases: TGTGCCATCAGTGACGGGACAGGGGTTTTTGGTGAAAAACTGTTTTTT.

This clone was seen more than once but under ten times. This chain uses TRBV4-2 with TRBJ2-7; TRBD1 matches 9 bases. This CDR3 is built from 14 residues. Per the germline V gene, CDR1 is LGHNA and CDR2 is YNFKEQ. Trimming removed 1 base from V and 3 bases from J; junction bases left unmatched: 1. CDR3 loop: CASSQGTGDYEQYF. Written as DNA, the CDR3 is TGTGCCAGCAGCCAAGGGACAGGGGACTACGAGCAGTACTTC.

The chain employs TRBV6-2 or TRBV6-3 and TRBJ2-3; maybe TRBD2 (6 bases). V lost 2 bases and J 0 bases, leaving 12 bases between the germline ends. The CDR3 is 16 amino acids. Germline V gives CDR1 MNHEY, CDR2 SVGEGT. CDR3 in amino acids: CASSYGTGTSTDTQYF. The CDR3 region has the DNA TGTGCCAGCAGTTACGGGACGGGGACTAGCACAGATACGCAGTATTTT.

The chain combines TRBV28 with TRBJ1-5; no clear D. In germline, CDR1 is MDHEN, CDR2 SYDVKM. This CDR3 has 17 residues. The ends were cut back, 3 bases at V and 0 bases at J, with 15 bases in the middle. The CDR3 DNA is TGTGCCAGCAGTTTCCTGGCAGACCACTATAGCAATCAGCCCCAGCATTTT. Its translation: CASSFLADHYSNQPQHF.

The chain uses TRBV5-4 and TRBJ2-1; 14 positions agree with TRBD2. Germline trimming cut 3 bases from V and 2 bases from J; bases unmatched to any gene: 7. Germline V lookup: CDR1 SGHNT, CDR2 YYREEE (reference sequence). This CDR3 has 18 amino acids. CDR3 nucleotides: TGTGCCAGCAGCTCAGGGACTAGCGGGGGATCTGCCTACAATGAGCAGTTCTTC. Translation: CASSSGTSGGSAYNEQFF.

V gene TRBV2 combines with J gene TRBJ2-5; weak D call: TRBD1 (5 bases). Looked up from germline, CDR1 is SNHLY and CDR2 is FYNNEI. Trimming left V 1 base short and J 8 bases short, with 11 bases between. The CDR3 runs to 13 residues. The CDR3 protein is CASSEGLGETQYF. CDR3 nucleotides: TGTGCCAGCAGTGAAGGGTTAGGGGAAACCCAGTACTTC. The full variable domain, its missing parts supplied by reference TRBV2 and TRBJ2-5, is EPEVTQTPSHQVTQMGQEVILRCVPISNHLYFYWYRQILGQKVEFLVSFYNNEISEKSEIFDDQFSVERPDGSNFTLKIRSTKLEDSAMYFCASSEGLGETQYFGPGTRLLVL.

The chain carries TRBV19 and TRBJ2-7; TRBD2 agrees at 13 bases. CDR3 length: 16 residues. Germline loops: CDR1 LNHDA, CDR2 SQIVND (reference sequence). J was trimmed by 4 bases and V by 3 bases; bases with no gene match: 6. CDR3: CASSIGTSGNHYEQYF. For the CDR3, the DNA is TGTGCCAGTAGTATCGGGACTAGCGGGAACCATTACGAGCAGTACTTC.

This chain links TRBV21-1 with TRBJ2-2; TRBD1 is taken as the D call from the table, unchecked against the DNA. TRBV21-1 is an annotated pseudogene. The CDR3 is made up of 20 amino acids. The CDR3 bases are TGTGCCAGCAGCAAACAAGGGGGAAGACAGGGGAGGATCAACACCGGGGAGCTGTTTTTT. Translated, it gives CASSKQGGRQGRINTGELFF.

The chain joins TRBV19 to TRBJ1-4, with 8 nucleotides matching TRBD1. Germline CDR1 is LNHDA and CDR2 is SQIVND (reference sequence). With 9 bases clipped from V and 8 bases from J, the junction kept 11 bases outside the gene matches. This CDR3 is built from 14 residues. CDR3 bases: TGTGCCAGCGAGGACAGGGCTGGGAGGGAAAAACTGTTTTTT. It encodes CASEDRAGREKLFF.

This chain connects TRBV6-2 or TRBV6-3 to TRBJ1-2; possible D gene TRBD1, 5 bases. V was shortened by 5 bases and J by 4 bases, with 11 bases between the two germline ends. The CDR3 is 13 residues long. The germline V gene encodes CDR1 MNHEY and CDR2 SVGEGT. The CDR3 loop is CASSRDSGYGYTF. The CDR3 DNA sequence: TGTGCCAGCAGTCGGGACTCGGGCTATGGCTACACCTTC.

The chain has TRBV24-1 and TRBJ2-1; D gene uncertain. CDR3 length equals 11 residues. Per germline, CDR1 KGHDR and CDR2 SFDVKD. V was shortened by 9 bases and J by 6 bases, with 8 bases between the two germline ends. DNA of the CDR3: TGTGCCACCCCTCCCGGCAATGAGCAGTTCTTC. This gives the protein CATPPGNEQFF.

This rearrangement joins TRBV18 to TRBJ1-4, with 7 nucleotides matching TRBD1. Germline V gene data show CDR1 as KGHSH and CDR2 as LQKENI. V lost 3 bases to trimming and J lost 0 bases; unmatched junction nucleotides: 4. The CDR3 consists of 16 residues. For the CDR3, the DNA is TGTGCCAGCTCACCGGGACAGATTGCAACTAATGAAAAACTGTTTTTT. Encoded protein: CASSPGQIATNEKLFF.

This chain's CDR3 is CASSFDKPHYTNEQFF. In DNA form, the CDR3 reads TGTGCCAGCAGTTTTGATAAGCCCCACTACACGAATGAGCAGTTCTTC. V and J are TRBV28 and TRBJ2-1; D unclear. The CDR3 extends over 16 amino acids. Germline-derived CDR1 and CDR2 are MDHEN and SYDVKM. Trimming pared 3 bases from V and 7 bases from J, leaving 19 bases between.

This chain uses TRBV30 with TRBJ2-3, with 7 nucleotides matching TRBD1. CDR3 length: 14 residues. Losses at the gene ends were 3 bases for V and 6 bases for J; bases not matched to a gene: 9. The germline V gene has CDR1 GTSNPN and CDR2 SVGIG (reference sequence). This CDR3 reads CAWRHDRVSDTQYF. CDR3 nucleotide sequence: TGTGCCTGGAGGCATGACAGGGTATCGGATACGCAGTATTTT.

The genes are TRBV19 and TRBJ1-3, with D hard to call. V dropped 7 bases and J dropped 0 bases, with 4 bases sitting between them. In germline, CDR1 is LNHDA, CDR2 SQIVND (reference sequence). The CDR3 spans 12 residues. This CDR3 is CASTSSGNTIYF. The CDR3 coding sequence is TGTGCCAGTACGAGCTCTGGAAACACCATATATTTT.

The chain carries TRBV9 and TRBJ1-2; 8 bases align to TRBD1. CDR3 length: 15 residues. The trim removed 1 base at V and 6 bases at J, leaving 8 bases unmatched. Germline CDR1 SGDLS, CDR2 YYNGEE. This CDR3 reads CASSVRQGASDGYTF. The CDR3 DNA reads as TGTGCCAGCAGCGTACGGCAGGGGGCTTCGGATGGCTACACCTTC.

V usage is TRBV12-3 or TRBV12-4 and J usage is TRBJ2-1; the D is unclear. V lost 2 bases, J lost 15 bases, and 14 bases lay in between. The CDR3 is made up of 12 amino acids. CDR3 region: CASSLLELEWFF. The CDR3 bases are TGTGCCAGCAGTTTACTCGAACTCGAGTGGTTCTTC.

This clone was seen only a few times. The V gene is TRBV29-1, the J gene TRBJ2-5, with 7 bases that match TRBD2. The CDR3 sequence is 15 residues long. The V and J ends lost 7 bases and 2 bases, in that order; junction bases with no gene match: 13. The germline gives CDR1 SQVTM, CDR2 ANQGSEA. The CDR3, as DNA: TGCAGCGCGAAAGCCGGGACTAACCATCAAGAGACCCAGTACTTC. This encodes CSAKAGTNHQETQYF.

V is TRBV5-1 and J is TRBJ2-3, with a weak D call TRBD1 (6 bases). The CDR3 loop spans 14 amino acids. Trimming removed 4 bases at V and 2 bases at J, with 11 bases between. Germline V gene lookup returns CDR1 SGHRS and CDR2 YFSETQ. CDR3 sequence reads: CASSMDSYTDTQYF. DNA of the CDR3: TGCGCCAGCAGCATGGACAGTTACACAGATACGCAGTATTTT.

The V and J genes are TRBV9 and TRBJ2-1; TRBD2 agrees at 9 bases. This CDR3 is 16 amino acids long. The trim removed 4 bases at V and 3 bases at J, leaving 8 bases unmatched. Germline loops: CDR1 SGDLS, CDR2 YYNGEE. As DNA, the CDR3 is TGTGCCAGCAGCCTAAGACTAGCGGCCCGCTACAATGAGCAGTTCTTC. Translating it yields CASSLRLAARYNEQFF.

This chain links TRBV5-1 with TRBJ1-2, with TRBD1 matching 8 bases. Unmatched junction bases numbered 7, after V lost 6 bases and J lost 3 bases. Germline loops: CDR1 SGHRS, CDR2 YFSETQ. The CDR3 is 14 residues long. CDR3 in amino acids: CASTQDRGDYGYTF. The CDR3 nucleotides read TGCGCCAGCACCCAAGACAGGGGCGACTATGGCTACACCTTC.

This clone was seen a single time. The J gene is TRBJ2-1, the V gene TRBV3-1 (or the pseudogene TRBV3-2), with D maybe TRBD2 (7 bases). The germline V gene has CDR1 LGHDT and CDR2 YNNKEL (reference sequence). Trimming pared 10 bases from V and 8 bases from J, leaving 12 bases between. The CDR3 runs to 11 residues. CDR3 region: CATRGGHEQFF. CDR3 DNA sequence: TGTGCCACCCGCGGGGGCCATGAGCAGTTCTTC.

The chain uses TRBV9 and TRBJ2-1; D might be TRBD2 (5 bases). The V end was cut by 3 bases, the J end by 0 bases, with 10 bases between. Germline V gene lookup returns CDR1 SGDLS and CDR2 YYNGEE. This CDR3 contains 15 residues. CDR3 amino acids: CASSAAGDSYNEQFF. The CDR3 DNA reads TGTGCCAGCAGCGCCGCCGGGGACTCCTACAATGAGCAGTTCTTC.

This clone came up a few times. The chain links TRBV5-6 to TRBJ1-2; 7 bases map to TRBD1. The CDR3 length is 15 residues. The germline V gene encodes CDR1 SGHDT and CDR2 YYEEEE. Germline trimming cut 4 bases from V and 3 bases from J; bases unmatched to any gene: 9. CDR3 sequence reads: CASSRNWDRDYGYTF. The CDR3 bases are TGTGCCAGCAGCCGTAACTGGGACAGAGACTATGGCTACACCTTC.

The rearrangement joins TRBV28 to TRBJ1-5, with D possibly being TRBD1 (6 bases). The CDR3 spans 15 residues. Trimming took off 5 bases at V and 7 bases at J, with 18 bases between the two ends. Germline V gene data show CDR1 as MDHEN and CDR2 as SYDVKM. The CDR3 here is CASSEQGRTGQPQHF. In nucleotides, the CDR3 is TGTGCCAGCAGTGAACAGGGAAGAACTGGGCAGCCCCAGCATTTT.

V gene TRBV27 combines with J gene TRBJ1-4; D unclear. The CDR3 covers 11 residues. The V end lost 10 bases, the J end lost 7 bases, and 10 bases lay between the germline ends. Germline V gene data show CDR1 as MNHEY and CDR2 as SMNVEV (reference sequence). In DNA form, the CDR3 reads TGTGCCACCGTTCCTAGTGAAAAACTGTTTTTT. This gives the protein CATVPSEKLFF.

The V gene is TRBV15, the J gene TRBJ2-3; 14 nucleotides agree with TRBD2. J lost 5 bases, V lost 0 bases, and 7 bases had no gene match. CDR1 is LNHNV and CDR2 is YYDKDF in the germline V gene (reference sequence). CDR3 length equals 18 residues. The CDR3, as DNA: TGTGCCACCAGCAGAGATCGATGGGGGACTAGCGGGAGAGATACGCAGTATTTT. Encoded protein: CATSRDRWGTSGRDTQYF.

This clone has a handful of counts. The V gene is TRBV7-2, the J gene TRBJ1-6; D is perhaps TRBD1 (6 bases). CDR1 and CDR2 from the germline V gene are SGHTA and FQGNSA. V was clipped by 1 base and J by 8 bases, with 9 bases between them. The CDR3 totals 14 residues. CDR3 region: CASSLGGRYSPLHF. The CDR3 region has the DNA TGTGCCAGCAGCTTAGGGGGGCGGTATTCACCCCTCCACTTT.

This clone was detected once. The gene calls are TRBV6-5 and TRBJ1-4; D unresolved. The CDR3 is 13 residues long. Trimming took off 5 bases at V and 3 bases at J, with 7 bases between the two ends. Germline CDR1 MNHEY, CDR2 SVGAGI. DNA for the CDR3: TGTGCCAGCAGTCCCAAGCCTAATGAAAAACTGTTTTTT. Translated, it gives CASSPKPNEKLFF.